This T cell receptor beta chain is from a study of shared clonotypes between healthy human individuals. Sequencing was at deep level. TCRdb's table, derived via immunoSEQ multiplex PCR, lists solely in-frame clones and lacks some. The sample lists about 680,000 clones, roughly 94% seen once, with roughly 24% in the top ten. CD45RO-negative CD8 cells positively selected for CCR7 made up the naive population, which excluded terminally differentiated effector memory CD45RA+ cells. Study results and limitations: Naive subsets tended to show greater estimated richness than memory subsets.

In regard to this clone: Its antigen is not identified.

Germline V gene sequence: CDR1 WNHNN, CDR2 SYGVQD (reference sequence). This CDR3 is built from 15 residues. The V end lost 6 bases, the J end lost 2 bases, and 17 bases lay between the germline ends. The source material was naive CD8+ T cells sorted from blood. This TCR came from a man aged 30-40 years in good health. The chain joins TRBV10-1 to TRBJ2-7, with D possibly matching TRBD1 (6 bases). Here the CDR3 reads CASSTDRLAPYEQYF. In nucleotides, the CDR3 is TGCGCCAGCAGCACTGACAGGTTGGCCCCCTACGAGCAGTACTTC.